These 15 T cell receptor beta chains originate from one sample sequenced in a study of T cell responses to AZD1222 COVID-19 vaccine. Sequencing was performed with immunoSEQ multiplex PCR; in TCRdb, only in-frame clones are kept and a portion is missing. The data contain around 99,000 clones, 88% of them singletons. The source material was peripheral blood, sampled on day 0 of MenACWY control vaccination. The receptors originated from an adult in good health.

The genes are TRBV7-3 and TRBJ1-4; D gene unclear. The V gene's germline CDR1 is SGHTA and CDR2 FQGTGA. V was clipped by 5 bases and J by 6 bases, with 13 bases between them. The CDR3 extends over 14 amino acids. In DNA form, the CDR3 reads TGTGCCAGCAGCCAGGAAGGAGCAGATGAAAAACTGTTTTTT. Its translation is CASSQEGADEKLFF. The complete variable domain, with remaining parts taken from reference TRBV7-3 and TRBJ1-4, reads GAGVSQTPSNKVTEKGKYVELRCDPISGHTALYWYRQSLGQGPEFLIYFQGTGAADDSGLPNDRFFAVRPEGSVSTLKIQRTERGDSAVYLCASSQEGADEKLFFGSGTQLSVL.

V usage is TRBV5-1 and J usage is TRBJ1-1, with 7 bases aligning to TRBD1. The V and J ends lost 4 bases and 3 bases, in that order; junction bases with no gene match: 12. This CDR3 is built from 16 residues. In germline, CDR1 is SGHRS, CDR2 YFSETQ. Written as DNA, the CDR3 is TGCGCCAGCAGCCCCGGACAGGCGGGGGTTGACACTGAAGCTTTCTTT. Translated, it gives CASSPGQAGVDTEAFF. The full variable domain, in which reference TRBV5-1 and TRBJ1-1 provide the parts outside the CDR3, is KAGVTQTPRYLIKTRGQQVTLSCSPISGHRSVSWYQQTPGQGLQFLFEYFSETQRNKGNFPGRFSGRQFSNSRSEMNVSTLELGDSALYLCASSPGQAGVDTEAFFGQGTRLTVV.

The chain recombines TRBV12-3 or TRBV12-4 with TRBJ1-3, with a possible D match to TRBD1 (5 bases). This CDR3 region has 13 residues. Trimming took off 3 bases at V and 8 bases at J, with 11 bases between the two ends. The CDR3 DNA is TGTGCCAGCAGTTTCGTCAGGGTGGACACCATATATTTT. Amino acid sequence: CASSFVRVDTIYF.

The chain has TRBV3-1 (or the pseudogene TRBV3-2) and TRBJ1-4; D unresolved. This CDR3 has 13 amino acids. V lost 1 base to trimming and J lost 8 bases, with 8 bases between them. The germline CDR1 and CDR2 sequences are LGHDT and YNNKEL (reference sequence). CDR3 sequence (DNA): TGTGCCAGCAGCCAAGTAAGCCGCGAAAAACTGTTTTTT. Amino acids: CASSQVSREKLFF.

As DNA, the CDR3 is TGTGCCAGCAGCTCCGCGGCAGGGGGCTTCTTAGAAGCTTTCTTT. Encoded protein: CASSSAAGGFLEAFF. This rearrangement joins TRBV7-2 to TRBJ1-1, with 8 positions matching TRBD1. In germline, CDR1 is SGHTA, CDR2 FQGNSA. The CDR3 length is 15 residues. V dropped 4 bases and J dropped 8; count of bases not matched to a gene: 12.

The chain employs TRBV19 and TRBJ2-7; no clear D. Germline-derived CDR1 and CDR2 are LNHDA and SQIVND (reference sequence). V was pared by 3 bases and J by 6 bases, with 9 bases between. This CDR3 has 12 residues. DNA of the CDR3: TGTGCCAGTAGTATTGGGCGGTCCGAGCAGTACTTC. This translates into CASSIGRSEQYF.

J is TRBJ1-1 and V is TRBV28; possible D gene TRBD1, 5 bases. The CDR3 spans 14 residues. Germline V gene lookup returns CDR1 MDHEN and CDR2 SYDVKM. Trimming left V 1 base short and J 1 base short, with 7 bases between. For the CDR3, the DNA is TGTGCCAGCAGTTTATTTCAGGGGAACACTGAAGCTTTCTTT. This codes for CASSLFQGNTEAFF.

This sequence joins TRBV19 and TRBJ1-5; D gene ambiguous. V was cut by 5 bases and J by 8 bases, with 13 bases left in between. The CDR3 sequence is 13 residues long. Germline CDR1 is LNHDA and CDR2 is SQIVND (reference sequence). For the CDR3, the DNA is TGTGCCAGTAGTCCCTCAGACCGGGAGCCCCAGCATTTT. It codes for CASSPSDREPQHF.

This clone was counted at least ten times. In nucleotides, the CDR3 is TGTGCCTGGAGACCGGGACTAGCGAGTAACACCGGGGAGCTGTTTTTT. It codes for CAWRPGLASNTGELFF. This chain joins TRBV30 and TRBJ2-2; 10 bases are shared with TRBD2. This CDR3 is built from 16 residues. V trimming: 3 bases; J trimming: 2 bases; junction bases outside the gene matches: 6. Germline lookup yields CDR1 GTSNPN and CDR2 SVGIG (reference sequence). Full variable domain (rest looked up from reference TRBV30 and TRBJ2-2): SQTIHQWPATLVQPVGSPLSLECTVEGTSNPNLYWYRQAAGRGLQLLFYSVGIGQISSEVPQNLSASRPQDRQFILSSKKLLLSDSGFYLCAWRPGLASNTGELFFGEGSRLTVL.

The chain couples TRBV7-9 to TRBJ2-6; D not certain. From germline, CDR1 is SEHNR and CDR2 FQNEAQ (reference sequence). The V gene lost 5 bases and the J gene lost 0 bases, with 8 bases spanning the gap. The CDR3 is 15 residues long. The CDR3 DNA reads TGTGCCAGCAGCGATCAAGTCTCTGGGGCCAACGTCCTGACTTTC. It is translated as CASSDQVSGANVLTF. Looking up the rest from reference TRBV7-9 and TRBJ2-6 gives the full variable domain: DTGVSQNPRHKITKRGQNVTFRCDPISEHNRLYWYRQTLGQGPEFLTYFQNEAQLEKSRLLSDRFSAERPKGSFSTLEIQRTEQGDSAMYLCASSDQVSGANVLTFGAGSRLTVL.

The rearrangement joins TRBV15 to TRBJ2-7; D is unclear. CDR1 and CDR2 (germline): LNHNV, YYDKDF (reference sequence). This CDR3 comprises 11 residues. The V gene lost 1 base and the J gene lost 4 bases, with 2 bases spanning the gap. CDR3 in DNA: TGTGCCACCAGCAGAGGTTACGAGCAGTACTTC. Its protein is CATSRGYEQYF.

This chain joins TRBV11-1 and TRBJ2-7, with D possibly being TRBD1 or TRBD2 (5 bases each). The CDR3 runs to 14 residues. Germline CDR1 is SGHAT and CDR2 is FQDESV (reference sequence). Trimming shortened V by 2 bases and J by 1 base, and 9 bases separated the two germline ends. The CDR3 spells CASSLTGRSYEQYF. As DNA, the CDR3 is TGTGCCAGCAGCTTAACGGGACGGTCCTACGAGCAGTACTTC.

J is TRBJ1-1 and V is TRBV2, with D possibly matching TRBD1 (5 bases). There are 17 residues in the CDR3. CDR1 is SNHLY, CDR2 FYNNEI, per germline. Trimming removed 2 bases from V and 0 bases from J, with 16 bases in between. The CDR3 nucleotides are TGTGCCAGCAGTGAATACGGGACGGCTAACATGAACACTGAAGCTTTCTTT. It yields the protein CASSEYGTANMNTEAFF.

The CDR3 reads CASSPVGQRTNTEAFF. CDR3 DNA: TGTGCCAGCTCACCGGTAGGACAACGGACGAACACTGAAGCTTTCTTT. The rearrangement links TRBV18 to TRBJ1-1; maybe TRBD1 (5 bases). Trimming cost V 3 bases and J 1 base, with 15 bases left between them. Germline V gives CDR1 KGHSH, CDR2 LQKENI. The CDR3 spans 16 residues.

The rearrangement links TRBV2 to TRBJ1-4, with a tentative D call TRBD1 (5 bases). Looked up from germline, CDR1 is SNHLY and CDR2 is FYNNEI. V was clipped by 6 bases and J by 0 bases, with 11 bases between them. The CDR3 runs 15 residues. The CDR3 nucleotides are TGTGCCAGCAGACTCAGGGCCGCAACTAATGAAAAACTGTTTTTT. Translation gives CASRLRAATNEKLFF.